The 2 T cell receptor beta chains below were found in one sample sequenced in a study of graft-versus-host responses after intestinal transplantation (dated by TCRdb to about 2021). Dithiothreitol, EDTA incubations and collagenase D digestion were used to isolate intraepithelial and lamina propria lymphocytes from graft specimens. The library relied on the immunoSEQ multiplex PCR assay. TCRdb re-hosts the immuneACCESS table, in-frame sequences only. Its copies lack some clones; in the studies checked, an unresolved V gene accounts for under half of them, and the cause for the rest is not known. The table for this sample lists approximately 63,000 clones; around 86% of them were counted only once. Clones ranked in the top ten supply approximately 1.7% of the sample. The sequencing used ileum tissue, collected roughly 390 days after transplant. The receptors were sampled from a human patient who received an intestinal transplant, so some T cells may come from the graft donor.

This chain links TRBV6-4 with TRBJ2-7; 7 nucleotides agree with TRBD1. The CDR3 has 14 residues. The J segment lost 7 bases and the V segment lost 2 bases, leaving 8 bases of the junction unmatched. Per the germline V gene, CDR1 is MRHNA and CDR2 is SNTAGT. CDR3 residues: CASSDGTVMGEQYF. CDR3 coding DNA: TGTGCCAGCAGTGACGGGACAGTCATGGGGGAGCAGTACTTC.

The chain couples TRBV6-6 to TRBJ1-5, with 8 bases lining up with TRBD1. The CDR3 length is 15 residues. J lost 1 base, V lost 7 bases, and 6 bases had no gene match. Germline V gene lookup returns CDR1 MNHNY and CDR2 SVGAGI (reference sequence). The CDR3 protein is CASTLTGVSNQPQHF. The DNA for the CDR3 is TGTGCCAGCACCCTGACAGGGGTAAGCAATCAGCCCCAGCATTTT.